A selection of T cell receptor beta chains follows, all from one sample in a study of T cell repertoires in cytomegalovirus infection. TCRdb re-called the reads through MiXCR, storing one row per CDR3 protein. Altogether around 71,000 distinct CDR3 sequences are present, around 20% being singletons, with the ten largest covering about 63%. Their antigens are not known. This specimen was CD8+ T cells from cultured PBMCs, taken from culture after CMV antigen stimulation. Receptor source: a human donor in good health (CMV status not recorded). Some clones in this sample may be carry-over from other donors' samples. Each CDR3 is given with its conserved first and last residue. Fields, in order: J gene, clone size, D gene, V gene, CDR3 DNA, CDR3 protein. A D gene is named only where the DNA matches it firmly. Size values are once, few and many counts, or a class for expanded clones, and some rows have none.

>TRBJ2-3|NA|TRBD2|TRBV10-2
TGCGCCAGCAGTGAGAAGGGAACTAGCGGGGGGTCTAGCACAGATACGCAGTATTTT
CASSEKGTSGGSSTDTQYF
>TRBJ2-5|NA|TRBD1|TRBV6-1
TGTGCCAGCGGGACAGTGCAAGAGACCCAGTACTTC
CASGTVQETQYF
>TRBJ2-7|NA|TRBD1|TRBV7-2
TGTGCCAGCAGCGTAACAGGGGGAGGCTCCTACGAGCAGTACTTC
CASSVTGGGSYEQYF
>TRBJ1-1|few|NA|TRBV4-2
TGTGCCAGCAGCCCCTTAGAGAGGTCGAACACTGAAGCTTTCTTT
CASSPLERSNTEAFF
>TRBJ2-7|NA|TRBD1|TRBV7-2
TGTGCCAGCAGCTTCCCCCGGGACAGGGGGCAAAACGAGCAGTACTTC
CASSFPRDRGQNEQYF
>TRBJ2-7|NA|NA|TRBV27
TGTGCCAGCAGTTTACGCCTCCGGGACACGGGCTACGAGCAGTACTTC
CASSLRLRDTGYEQYF
>TRBJ2-3|NA|TRBD2|TRBV7-2
TGTGCCAGCAGCTCGAGGACTAGCGGGGGGCCAGATACGCAGTATTTT
CASSSRTSGGPDTQYF
>TRBJ1-5|NA|NA|TRBV6-2/TRBV6-3
TGTGCCAGCGGAGGGTTATATCAGCCCCAGCATTTT
CASGGLYQPQHF
>TRBJ1-4|few|NA|TRBV7-2
TGTGCCAGCAGTCGGAAGGGTCGGGAAAAACTGTTTTTT
CASSRKGREKLFF
>TRBJ2-5|NA|TRBD1|TRBV7-9
TGTGCCAGCAGCTTCCCTACAGGGGATGGAGAGACCCAGTACTTC
CASSFPTGDGETQYF
>TRBJ2-3|few|TRBD1|TRBV27
TGTGCCAGCACGACAGGGGGCATGGATACGCAGTATTTT
CASTTGGMDTQYF
>TRBJ1-2|NA|NA|TRBV6-1
TGTGCCAGCAGTGAACCCCTGGGGGCCTATGGCTACACCTTC
CASSEPLGAYGYTF
>TRBJ2-2|NA|NA|TRBV7-9
TGTGCCAGCGAGGCAGGGCTCCACACCGGGGAGCTGTTTTTT
CASEAGLHTGELFF
>TRBJ2-3|NA|NA|TRBV11-2
TGTGCCAGCAGCTTAGAGGCCCCGGGTACGCAGTATTTT
CASSLEAPGTQYF
>TRBJ1-4|NA|NA|TRBV27
TGTGCCAGCAGAGAATGGGGCGATGAAAAACTGTTTTTT
CASREWGDEKLFF
>TRBJ2-3|medium-sized|TRBD1|TRBV7-9
TGTGCCAGCAGCTTAATCGGACAGGGGGAATCAGATACGCAGTATTTT
CASSLIGQGESDTQYF
>TRBJ2-1|few|TRBD2|TRBV2
TGTGCCAGCAGTGAGGGGACTAGCGGCTACAATGAGCAGTTCTTC
CASSEGTSGYNEQFF
>TRBJ2-7|NA|TRBD1|TRBV7-6
TGTGCCAGCAGCTTAGATCCGGGACAGAACTACGAGCAGTACTTC
CASSLDPGQNYEQYF
>TRBJ1-1|NA|NA|TRBV7-2
TGTGCCAGCAGCTTAAGGTCCGGACAGAACACTGAAGCTTTCTTT
CASSLRSGQNTEAFF
>TRBJ2-5|NA|TRBD2|TRBV6-1
TGTGCCAGCAGCAAAACTAGCGGGGGGATCCGGGAGACCCAGTACTTC
CASSKTSGGIRETQYF
>TRBJ2-7|NA|NA|TRBV18
TGTGCCAGCTCACCACCCCGGGTCTTAGAGCAGTACTTC
CASSPPRVLEQYF